The clone carrying this T cell receptor (beta chain) was seen a few times. KT2, a clone with a known TCR, was spiked into unfractionated PBMC. KT2 cells were mixed with fixed PBMC numbers at varying ratios. The data originate from a study of quantifying T cell responses using KT2 cells. The wider study: Reverse transcription used primers in the TCR alpha and beta constant regions. The T4 ligation step was estimated to exceed 9.5% efficiency under optimum conditions.

An oligo carrying a UMI was ligated to the cDNA 3' end. First-round PCR used 3 to 4 cycles and beta primers RC1.1 and RC1.2 covering TRBC1 and TRBC2. TCRdb analysed the UMI-ligation and nested PCR reads with MiXCR anew, one entry per CDR3 protein. The sample yields around 30,000 distinct CDR3 sequences, about a tenth seen once. The clonotype comes from a human donor. Sequencing input: PBMCs spiked with cells of the T cell clone KT2.

CDR3 sequence (DNA): TGTGCCAGCAGTTTCGGGGGGGGGCGCAAAAACATTCAGTACTTC. Translation: CASSFGGGRKNIQYF. V and J are TRBV12-3 or TRBV12-4 and TRBJ2-4; TRBD2 matches at 8 bases. The V gene end was trimmed by 3 bases and the J gene end by 3 bases; junction bases not matched to a gene: 4. The CDR3 is 15 amino acids.